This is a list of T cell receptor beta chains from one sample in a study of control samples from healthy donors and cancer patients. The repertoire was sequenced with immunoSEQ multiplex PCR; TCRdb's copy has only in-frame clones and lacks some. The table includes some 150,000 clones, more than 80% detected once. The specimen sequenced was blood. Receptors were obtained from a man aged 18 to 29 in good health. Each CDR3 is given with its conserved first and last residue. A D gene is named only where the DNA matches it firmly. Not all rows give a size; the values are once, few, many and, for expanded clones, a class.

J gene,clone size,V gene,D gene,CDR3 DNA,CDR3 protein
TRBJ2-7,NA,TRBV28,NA,TGTGCCAGCAGCGAAACTCCAGGGGCGATCGACGAGCAGTACTTC,CASSETPGAIDEQYF
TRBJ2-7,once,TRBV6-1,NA,TGTGCCAGCAGTGAATTGACCGTAGACTACGAGCAGTACTTC,CASSELTVDYEQYF
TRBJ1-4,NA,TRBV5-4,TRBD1,TGTGCCAGCAGCCGGGACAGGGGGACTAATGAAAAACTGTTTTTT,CASSRDRGTNEKLFF
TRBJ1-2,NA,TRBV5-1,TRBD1,TGCGCCAGCAGCCCTCGGACAGGGGGCAACTATGGCTACACCTTC,CASSPRTGGNYGYTF
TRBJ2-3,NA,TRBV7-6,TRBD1,TGTGCCAGCAGCTCCCTCAGGACAGGGGGTGGGGATACGCAGTATTTT,CASSSLRTGGGDTQYF
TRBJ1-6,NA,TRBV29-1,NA,TGCAGCGTGTCCACAGGAGACTATAATTCACCCCTCCACTTT,CSVSTGDYNSPLHF
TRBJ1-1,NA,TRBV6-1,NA,TGTGCCAGCAGTGAATGGGGGGGGGTGAACACTGAAGCTTTCTTT,CASSEWGGVNTEAFF
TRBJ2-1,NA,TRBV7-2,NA,TGTGCCAGCAGCCCCGGGAGCGGAACCTACAATGAGCAGTTCTTC,CASSPGSGTYNEQFF
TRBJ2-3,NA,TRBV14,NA,TGTGCCAGCAGCCCGACCCGGACAGCAGATACGCAGTATTTT,CASSPTRTADTQYF
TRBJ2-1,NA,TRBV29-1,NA,TGCAGCGTCCGGGCCTTTTCAGACGGTGAGCAGTTCTTC,CSVRAFSDGEQFF
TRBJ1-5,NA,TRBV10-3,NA,TGTGCCATCAGTGAGTCGGGGGGAACCCAGCCCCAGCATTTT,CAISESGGTQPQHF
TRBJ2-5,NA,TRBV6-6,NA,TGTGCCAGCAGTACCCGCGTGAACCGGGAGACCCAGTACTTC,CASSTRVNRETQYF
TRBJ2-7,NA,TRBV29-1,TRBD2,TGCAGCGTTGGCGTTGGGGGGGACGAGCAGTACTTC,CSVGVGGDEQYF
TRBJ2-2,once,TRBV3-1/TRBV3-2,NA,TGTGCCAGCAGCCTCCCGATCGGCGGGGAGCTGTTTTTT,CASSLPIGGELFF
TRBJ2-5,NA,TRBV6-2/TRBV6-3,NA,TGTGCCAGCAGCAATCCCCCCTGGCGGGGTCAAGAGACCCAGTACTTC,CASSNPPWRGQETQYF
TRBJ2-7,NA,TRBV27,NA,TGTGCCAGCAGTTTGCGGGGCCCAACCTACGAGCAGTACTTC,CASSLRGPTYEQYF
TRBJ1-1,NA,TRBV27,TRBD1,TGTGCCAGCAGTTTCCAAAGTCCCGGGACAGGTTACATGAACACTGAAGCTTTCTTT,CASSFQSPGTGYMNTEAFF
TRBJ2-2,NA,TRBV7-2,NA,TGTGCCAGCAGTCGGAGTAGGGACATATCCACCGGGGAGCTGTTTTTT,CASSRSRDISTGELFF
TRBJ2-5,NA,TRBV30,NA,TGTGCCTGGAGTGGTGCTAAGTTCCAAGAGACCCAGTACTTC,CAWSGAKFQETQYF
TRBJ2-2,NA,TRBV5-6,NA,TGTGCCAGCAGCACCTCCGGGACTTTCACCGGGGAGCTGTTTTTT,CASSTSGTFTGELFF
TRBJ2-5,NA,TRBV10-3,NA,TGTGCCATCAGTGGGAGGCCGACGGAAGGCCAGTACTTC,CAISGRPTEGQYF
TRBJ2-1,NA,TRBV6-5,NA,TGTGCCAGCAGTTACCAGGACTCCGCCGGCTACAATGAGCAGTTCTTC,CASSYQDSAGYNEQFF
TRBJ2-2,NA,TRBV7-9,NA,TGTGCCAGCAGCTTAGTTCCGAACACCGGGGAGCTGTTTTTT,CASSLVPNTGELFF